Given below is one T cell receptor beta chain in context. This entry belongs to a study of tumour-infiltrating T cells in Burkitt lymphoma. Whole-study context: Survival, overall and progression-free, tracked with productive clonality.

The assay was immunoSEQ multiplex PCR, and TCRdb's table has in-frame clones only and misses some. The sample has about 14,000 clones; around 30% are singletons. The receptor's source is a human donor with diffuse large B-cell lymphoma. Sequencing was carried out using tumor tissue.

CDR3 bases: TGTGCCAGCAGCTCACCCGGGACTAGCGCGAACACCGGGGAGCTGTTTTTT. Its translation: CASSSPGTSANTGELFF. V usage is TRBV9 and J usage is TRBJ2-2, with 10 bases lining up with TRBD2. CDR3 size: 17 residues. Per germline, CDR1 SGDLS and CDR2 YYNGEE. The ends lost 4 bases at V and 0 bases at J; junction bases unmatched: 6.